The 30 T cell receptor beta chains below come from one sample, sequenced in a study of blood T cell repertoires in COVID-19 (dated by TCRdb to 2018 to 2020). Preparation of the library involved the immunoSEQ multiplex PCR assay. The immuneACCESS repertoire file appears here via TCRdb, limited to in-frame rearrangements. These files lack a portion of the clones; in checked studies, under half of the deficit traces to unresolved V genes, and the cause of the others is not known. In all, the sample holds about 84,000 clones, and approximately 80% of those were seen once. The ten largest clones capture 6.5% to 9% of the sample. The sequencing sample was made of peripheral blood. The origin of the receptors is a man in his sixties or seventies with acute or convalescent COVID-19.

This rearrangement joins TRBV28 to TRBJ1-4, with 7 bases aligning to TRBD1. J was trimmed by 6 bases and V by 2 bases; bases with no gene match: 6. Germline V gene sequence: CDR1 MDHEN, CDR2 SYDVKM. The CDR3 has 15 amino acids. CDR3 in amino acids: CASSLEAGGHEKLFF. The CDR3 nucleotides are TGTGCCAGCAGTTTAGAGGCAGGGGGTCATGAAAAACTGTTTTTT.

In this sample, this clone turned up once. The rearrangement uses TRBV18 and TRBJ2-7; 9 nucleotides match TRBD1. This CDR3 is built from 15 residues. Germline CDR1 reads KGHSH; CDR2 reads LQKENI. The trim removed 3 bases at V and 5 bases at J, leaving 8 bases unmatched. CDR3 DNA sequence: TGTGCCAGCTCACCTACGGGACAGGGTGCCCACGAGCAGTACGTC. Protein: CASSPTGQGAHEQYV.

This rearrangement joins TRBV9 to TRBJ1-6; 9 nucleotides agree with TRBD1. This CDR3 has 15 amino acids. The V gene's germline CDR1 is SGDLS and CDR2 YYNGEE. The trim removed 1 base at V and 9 bases at J, leaving 5 bases unmatched. The CDR3 sequence: CASSVSGQGASPLHF. Here the CDR3 DNA reads TGTGCCAGCAGCGTATCGGGACAGGGTGCTTCACCCCTCCACTTT.

In this sample, this clone is medium-sized. This CDR3 is CASSSRQTGTRLATGELFF. The CDR3 nucleotides read TGTGCCAGCAGCTCACGACAGACAGGGACCCGGTTGGCCACCGGGGAGCTGTTTTTT. The rearrangement uses TRBV5-6 and TRBJ2-2; 7 bases agree with TRBD1. The CDR3 has 19 residues. J gave up 4 bases and V 3 bases, and 18 bases lay outside the gene matches. Germline-derived CDR1 and CDR2 are SGHDT and YYEEEE. Looking up the rest from reference TRBV5-6 and TRBJ2-2 gives the full variable domain: DAGVTQSPTHLIKTRGQQVTLRCSPKSGHDTVSWYQQALGQGPQFIFQYYEEEERQRGNFPDRFSGHQFPNYSSELNVNALLLGDSALYLCASSSRQTGTRLATGELFFGEGSRLTVL.

CDR3 residues: CASSFPGQGGRKAQYF. CDR3 nucleotides: TGTGCCAGCAGCTTTCCGGGACAGGGGGGGCGGAAGGCCCAGTACTTC. The chain has TRBV7-2 and TRBJ2-5; TRBD1 agrees at 11 bases. With V trimmed by 3 bases and J by 9 bases, 12 bases remained unmatched. The CDR3 spans 16 residues. Germline lookup yields CDR1 SGHTA and CDR2 FQGNSA.

The chain uses TRBV28 and TRBJ2-1; possible D gene TRBD2, 6 bases. V was cut by 3 bases and J by 5 bases, with 14 bases left in between. Germline values: CDR1 MDHEN, CDR2 SYDVKM. The CDR3 consists of 15 residues. CDR3 residues: CASSFGGVENNEQFF. As DNA, the CDR3 is TGTGCCAGCAGTTTTGGCGGGGTAGAAAACAATGAGCAGTTCTTC.

This chain uses TRBV11-2 with TRBJ2-3, with D perhaps matching TRBD1 (6 bases). Trimming left V 6 bases short and J 1 base short, with 17 bases between. The CDR3 has 16 residues. Germline assignment: CDR1 SGHAT and CDR2 FQNNGV. The CDR3 spells CASSSLGGAGTDTQYF. The CDR3 DNA reads as TGTGCCAGCAGTTCCCTAGGGGGAGCGGGCACAGATACGCAGTATTTT.

This clone was observed at least ten times. The chain joins TRBV2 to TRBJ1-4; 9 bases match TRBD1. This CDR3 contains 17 residues. Germline V lookup: CDR1 SNHLY, CDR2 FYNNEI. After removal of 6 bases from V and 0 bases from J, the junction contained 8 bases not matched to a gene. The CDR3: CASRTGGFSTTNEKLFF. CDR3 DNA sequence: TGTGCCAGCAGGACAGGGGGTTTCTCAACAACTAATGAAAAACTGTTTTTT.

The rearrangement links TRBV10-2 to TRBJ2-7; the match to TRBD2 covers 11 bases. This CDR3 has 18 residues. Looked up from germline, CDR1 is WSHSY and CDR2 is SAAADI. The V gene end was trimmed by 2 bases and the J gene end by 1 base; junction bases not matched to a gene: 10. The CDR3 protein is CASSERWLAGGKSYEQYF. The DNA of the CDR3 is TGCGCCAGCAGTGAGAGGTGGCTAGCGGGAGGAAAATCCTACGAGCAGTACTTC.

This clone has only a few counts. J is TRBJ1-1 and V is TRBV5-1, with D perhaps TRBD1 (6 bases). The CDR3 has 14 amino acids. From germline, CDR1 is SGHRS and CDR2 YFSETQ. The germline V and J ends were trimmed by 4 bases and 5 bases, with 15 bases remaining between them. Here the CDR3 DNA reads TGCGCCAGCAGCATCAGGGGTTCTTCGACTGAAGCTTTCTTT. Translating it yields CASSIRGSSTEAFF. Looking up the rest from reference TRBV5-1 and TRBJ1-1 gives the full variable domain: KAGVTQTPRYLIKTRGQQVTLSCSPISGHRSVSWYQQTPGQGLQFLFEYFSETQRNKGNFPGRFSGRQFSNSRSEMNVSTLELGDSALYLCASSIRGSSTEAFFGQGTRLTVV.

The chain joins TRBV7-9 to TRBJ1-1; D is possibly TRBD1 (6 bases). With 5 bases removed from V and 5 bases from J, the gap between germline ends came to 21 bases. CDR1 and CDR2 from the germline V gene are SEHNR and FQNEAQ (reference sequence). This CDR3 spans 16 amino acids. The CDR3 sequence: CASSNRDTRRETEAFF. Here the CDR3 DNA reads TGTGCCAGCAGCAACCGGGACACCCGAAGAGAGACTGAAGCTTTCTTT. The full variable domain, completed using reference TRBV7-9 and TRBJ1-1, is DTGVSQNPRHKITKRGQNVTFRCDPISEHNRLYWYRQTLGQGPEFLTYFQNEAQLEKSRLLSDRFSAERPKGSFSTLEIQRTEQGDSAMYLCASSNRDTRRETEAFFGQGTRLTVV.

This clone was picked up a small number of times. This sequence joins TRBV5-1 and TRBJ2-1, with TRBD2 as a possible D gene (6 bases). The germline gives CDR1 SGHRS, CDR2 YFSETQ. The CDR3 sequence is 14 residues long. The V and J ends lost 0 bases and 7 bases respectively, with 11 bases between them. CDR3 DNA: TGCGCCAGCAGCTTGGATGCGGGGAGGAATGAGCAGTTCTTC. It translates to CASSLDAGRNEQFF.

This clone occurred once. The rearrangement uses TRBV2 and TRBJ2-7, with TRBD2 identical over 9 bases. This CDR3 has 15 residues. The germline gives CDR1 SNHLY, CDR2 FYNNEI. V was pared by 7 bases and J by 1 base, with 8 bases of the junction left unmatched. Here the CDR3 DNA reads TGTGCCAGCATCCGGACTAGCGCATTTTCCTACGAGCAGTACTTC. Translated, it gives CASIRTSAFSYEQYF.

The CDR3 DNA is TGTGCCAGTAGTGTTGACAGGGACGGGCAGCCCCAGCATTTT. It encodes CASSVDRDGQPQHF. The V call is TRBV19, the J call TRBJ1-5; TRBD1 matches at 7 bases. V shed 5 bases and J 7 bases; nucleotides not matched to a gene: 8. The CDR3 extends over 14 amino acids. Germline loops: CDR1 LNHDA, CDR2 SQIVND (reference sequence).

This clone was recorded once. The chain combines TRBV5-5 with TRBJ2-7, with 9 bases aligning to TRBD1. Unmatched junction bases numbered 4, after V lost 0 bases and J lost 0 bases. The CDR3 runs 16 residues. Germline V lookup: CDR1 SGHKS, CDR2 YYEKEE (reference sequence). CDR3 sequence: CASSLAGQGVSYEQYV. DNA for the CDR3: TGTGCCAGCAGCTTGGCGGGACAGGGAGTCTCCTACGAGCAGTACGTC.

The V and J genes are TRBV25-1 and TRBJ2-1, with 7 bases fitting TRBD2. This CDR3 has 17 residues. V lost 0 bases, J lost 6 bases, and 11 bases stayed unmatched. Germline V gene sequence: CDR1 MGHDK, CDR2 SYGVNS. The CDR3: CASSEYQGLPFFNEQFF. CDR3 coding DNA: TGTGCCAGCAGTGAATATCAGGGACTACCCTTTTTCAATGAGCAGTTCTTC.

The rearrangement links TRBV7-9 to TRBJ1-4; D possibly corresponds to TRBD1 (6 bases). The CDR3 extends over 14 amino acids. Trimming removed 5 bases from V and 8 bases from J, with 15 bases in between. Germline CDR1 is SEHNR and CDR2 is FQNEAQ (reference sequence). The CDR3 region is CASSPQGGDEKLFF. For the CDR3, the DNA is TGTGCCAGCAGCCCACAGGGTGGCGACGAAAAACTGTTTTTT.

The CDR3 region is CSTSEGSYEQYF. The CDR3, as DNA: TGCAGCACTTCAGAGGGTTCCTACGAGCAGTACTTC. The chain has TRBV29-1 and TRBJ2-7, with D possibly being TRBD2 (5 bases). Between the trimmed V and J ends, which lost 8 bases and 1 base, there was a span of 12 bases. The CDR3 runs 12 residues. Germline V gives CDR1 SQVTM, CDR2 ANQGSEA.

The rearrangement links TRBV11-2 to TRBJ1-2, with D uncertain. This CDR3 contains 12 residues. V was trimmed by 3 bases and J by 8 bases, leaving 10 bases between them. CDR1 SGHAT and CDR2 FQNNGV come from the germline V gene. For the CDR3, the DNA is TGTGCCAGCAGCTTCCGGGAGAGCGGCTACACCTTC. Encoded protein: CASSFRESGYTF.

This clone was observed once. The rearrangement links TRBV5-6 to TRBJ2-4; D is possibly TRBD1 (5 bases). V lost 0 bases and J lost 9, with 13 bases in between. CDR1 and CDR2 (germline): SGHDT, YYEEEE. CDR3 size: 14 residues. The CDR3 spells CASSLEGFWGIQYF. The CDR3 nucleotides are TGTGCCAGCAGCTTGGAGGGGTTTTGGGGCATTCAGTACTTC.

V is TRBV4-1 and J is TRBJ1-4; 9 bases agree with TRBD1. CDR1 and CDR2 from the germline V gene are MGHRA and YSYEKL. The CDR3 has 15 residues. J lost 1 base, V lost 6 bases, and 3 bases had no gene match. CDR3 in amino acids: CASRQDRGTNEKLFF. CDR3 DNA: TGCGCCAGCAGGCAGGACAGGGGAACTAATGAAAAACTGTTTTTT.

This chain links TRBV27 with TRBJ2-3; 10 nucleotides align to TRBD2. Germline assignment: CDR1 MNHEY and CDR2 SMNVEV (reference sequence). Trimming cost V 5 bases and J 8 bases; bases outside gene matches: 10. This CDR3 is 15 amino acids long. The CDR3 coding sequence is TGTGCCAGCAGTCCCTATAGCGGGGGGAGGGGTACGCAGTATTTT. Protein product: CASSPYSGGRGTQYF.

In its sample, this clone was seen once. J is TRBJ1-4 and V is TRBV15, with D possibly being TRBD1 (6 bases). Germline values: CDR1 LNHNV, CDR2 YYDKDF (reference sequence). The CDR3 spans 17 residues. Trimming took 3 bases from V and 7 from J, leaving 21 bases between them. CDR3 nucleotide sequence: TGTGCCACCAGCAGCGGGGGGACGACAGGTCGGGGTGAAAAACTGTTTTTT. The encoded protein is CATSSGGTTGRGEKLFF.

The chain is built from TRBV9 and TRBJ2-3; D not certain. Germline CDR1 reads SGDLS; CDR2 reads YYNGEE. V gave up 1 base and J gave up 2 bases, with 11 bases separating them. The CDR3 runs to 15 residues. In nucleotides, the CDR3 is TGTGCCAGCAGCGTACCGAGAAGTACCACAGATACGCAGTATTTT. It specifies CASSVPRSTTDTQYF.

J is TRBJ1-3 and V is TRBV10-1; perhaps TRBD1 as D (5 bases). Germline CDR1 reads WNHNN; CDR2 reads SYGVQD (reference sequence). The CDR3 loop spans 13 amino acids. Trimming cost V 4 bases and J 4 bases, with 8 bases left between them. CDR3 nucleotide sequence: TGCGCCAGCAGTGCGACAGTGGGAAACACCATATATTTT. Amino acid sequence: CASSATVGNTIYF.

This clone came up a few times. V gene TRBV19 combines with J gene TRBJ2-2; 9 nucleotides match TRBD1. The CDR3 is 17 residues long. The V gene end was trimmed by 3 bases and the J gene end by 5 bases; junction bases not matched to a gene: 10. The germline CDR1 and CDR2 sequences are LNHDA and SQIVND (reference sequence). The CDR3 DNA follows: TGTGCCAGTAGTATGGGACAGGGTTCTTCATTTACCGGGGAGCTGTTTTTT. Its translation is CASSMGQGSSFTGELFF.

The chain uses TRBV24-1 and TRBJ1-4, with no clear D. Germline CDR1 and CDR2: KGHDR and SFDVKD. This CDR3 has 17 amino acids. V lost 3 bases and J 8 bases, leaving 21 bases between the germline ends. This CDR3 is CATSDPPQLGMGEKLFF. In DNA form, the CDR3 reads TGTGCCACCAGTGATCCCCCTCAGCTCGGGATGGGGGAAAAACTGTTTTTT.

The V call is TRBV11-3, the J call TRBJ2-3, with a possible D match to TRBD2 (6 bases). The CDR3 spans 12 residues. The germline V gene encodes CDR1 SGHNT and CDR2 YENEEA. V was pared by 3 bases and J by 6 bases, with 7 bases between. CDR3 nucleotides: TGTGCCAGCAGCTTCGGGGGTGATACGCAGTATTTT. This encodes CASSFGGDTQYF.

This clone was recorded only once. The chain links TRBV4-1 to TRBJ1-4; the D is unclear. The CDR3 covers 13 residues. V was shortened by 3 bases and J by 4 bases, with 6 bases between the two germline ends. CDR1 is MGHRA, CDR2 YSYEKL, per germline. The CDR3 spells CASSQTGNEKLFF. CDR3 in DNA: TGCGCCAGCAGCCAGACGGGTAATGAAAAACTGTTTTTT.

The chain carries TRBV20-1 and TRBJ1-5; D perhaps matches TRBD1 (5 bases). The V end was cut by 6 bases, the J end by 5 bases, with 8 bases between. The V gene's germline CDR1 is DFQATT and CDR2 SNEGSKA (reference sequence). The CDR3 has 11 residues. The CDR3 loop reads CSAKGHQPQHF. CDR3 bases: TGCAGTGCGAAGGGGCATCAGCCCCAGCATTTT.